Below are 22 T cell receptor beta chains sequenced from a single sample in a study of metastatic and nonmetastatic thyroid tumors. Thyroid surgery was performed in patients who had received no treatment beforehand. TCRdb ran MiXCR on the PCR reads. The table lists about 15,000 clones, 20% to 30% of them singletons. The sequencing sample was made of tumor tissue. The receptors were gathered from a female donor with papillary thyroid cancer or a benign thyroid nodule (not recorded which). Some clones in this sample may be carry-over from other donors' samples.

This clone has ten or more counts. The V and J genes are TRBV5-1 and TRBJ1-1; no reliable D call. Germline CDR1 reads SGHRS; CDR2 reads YFSETQ. V shed 9 bases and J shed 5 bases, with 20 bases lying between them. CDR3 size: 14 residues. In DNA, the CDR3 is TGCGCCACCGCGCTTGAAGGGCATGGTACTGAAGCTTTCTTT. This gives the protein CATALEGHGTEAFF.

This clone was counted only a few times. The CDR3 bases are TGCAGCTTTACTAGTCCAACCTACGAGCAGTACTTC. This codes for CSFTSPTYEQYF. This chain links TRBV29-1 with TRBJ2-7; perhaps TRBD2 as D (5 bases). The CDR3 is made up of 12 amino acids. V was pared by 8 bases and J by 2 bases, with 13 bases between. CDR1 and CDR2 (germline): SQVTM, ANQGSEA.

This clone turned up a few times. The gene calls are TRBV6-1 and TRBJ2-2, with 11 bases that match TRBD2. This CDR3 has 17 amino acids. From germline, CDR1 is MNHNS and CDR2 SASEGT. Trimming removed 5 bases from V and 4 bases from J; junction bases left unmatched: 9. CDR3 loop: CASSRIAGGPGTGELFF. Written as DNA, the CDR3 is TGTGCCAGCAGTAGAATAGCGGGAGGGCCGGGCACCGGGGAGCTGTTTTTT.

This clone was detected a few times. V gene TRBV20-1 combines with J gene TRBJ2-2, with 11 nucleotides matching TRBD2. The CDR3 covers 15 residues. Per germline, CDR1 DFQATT and CDR2 SNEGSKA (reference sequence). V trimming: 0 bases; J trimming: 3 bases; junction bases outside the gene matches: 0. CDR3 in amino acids: CSARDSGRDTGELFF. Here the CDR3 DNA reads TGCAGTGCTAGAGATAGCGGGAGGGACACCGGGGAGCTGTTTTTT.

This clone showed up just a few times. The chain recombines TRBV28 with TRBJ2-2; 7 bases match TRBD2. Losses at the gene ends were 3 bases for V and 1 base for J; bases not matched to a gene: 5. The CDR3 loop spans 16 amino acids. From germline, CDR1 is MDHEN and CDR2 SYDVKM. CDR3 in DNA: TGTGCCAGCAGTTTGGGGGGAGGGGTGAACACCGGGGAGCTGTTTTTT. Residues: CASSLGGGVNTGELFF.

This clone was picked up a small number of times. The chain recombines TRBV6-1 with TRBJ2-1, with 8 bases that match TRBD1. CDR1 and CDR2 (germline): MNHNS, SASEGT. This CDR3 has 15 residues. V shed 6 bases, J shed 2 bases, and the junction held 6 bases outside the gene matches. The CDR3 nucleotides read TGTGCCAGCAGGCCCGGACAGGGTACCTACAATGAGCAGTTCTTC. Protein product: CASRPGQGTYNEQFF.

This clone is a singleton in its sample. This chain connects TRBV7-2 to TRBJ2-7, with 15 bases that match TRBD2. The CDR3 has 15 residues. Germline V gene sequence: CDR1 SGHTA, CDR2 FQGNSA. V was clipped by 6 bases and J by 5 bases; unmatched bases: 5. The CDR3 spells CASRPGLAGGHEQYF. The DNA for the CDR3 is TGTGCCAGCAGACCAGGACTAGCGGGAGGGCACGAGCAGTACTTC.

This clone came up many times. The CDR3 spells CSASWDGGTDTQYF. The CDR3 nucleotides read TGCAGTGCTAGCTGGGACGGCGGCACAGATACGCAGTATTTT. The chain has TRBV20-1 and TRBJ2-3, with D possibly being TRBD1 or TRBD2 (5 bases each). Germline CDR1 reads DFQATT; CDR2 reads SNEGSKA (reference sequence). V lost 3 bases and J 1 base, leaving 11 bases between the germline ends. This CDR3 is built from 14 residues.

The rearrangement uses TRBV11-1 and TRBJ2-1; weak D call: TRBD2 (6 bases). Germline CDR1 SGHAT, CDR2 FQDESV (reference sequence). V was clipped by 2 bases and J by 2 bases, with 16 bases between them. CDR3 size: 17 residues. CDR3 nucleotides: TGTGCCAGCAGCTTATTGGCGGGAAGCTTAACCTACAATGAGCAGTTCTTC. Translating gives CASSLLAGSLTYNEQFF.

This sequence joins TRBV18 and TRBJ1-5; 9 nucleotides align to TRBD1. V lost 4 bases to trimming and J lost 4 bases; unmatched junction nucleotides: 17. There are 19 residues in the CDR3. Germline CDR1 reads KGHSH; CDR2 reads LQKENI. The chain's CDR3 is CASSLYFNPGTGTNQPQHF. The CDR3 DNA reads as TGTGCCAGCTCACTATACTTCAATCCCGGGACAGGGACGAATCAGCCCCAGCATTTT.

This CDR3 reads CASSQERAGGPAGELFF. Here the CDR3 DNA reads TGTGCCAGCAGCCAAGAGCGAGCGGGGGGGCCGGCCGGGGAGCTGTTTTTT. V gene TRBV14 combines with J gene TRBJ2-2; 10 bases line up with TRBD2. V lost 0 bases and J lost 6; bases outside the gene matches: 7. This CDR3 spans 17 amino acids. Germline lookup yields CDR1 SGHDN and CDR2 FVKESK.

This clone showed up many times. V gene TRBV10-3 combines with J gene TRBJ1-2; 7 bases match TRBD1. Looked up from germline, CDR1 is ENHRY and CDR2 is SYGVKD. CDR3 length: 14 amino acids. The trim removed 6 bases at V and 8 bases at J, leaving 12 bases unmatched. In DNA form, the CDR3 reads TGTGCCATCAGGACAGGGAGTATTGATGGCGGCTACACCTTC. It is translated as CAIRTGSIDGGYTF.

There are a few counts of this clone. The rearrangement links TRBV19 to TRBJ1-1; TRBD1 matches at 7 bases. CDR1 and CDR2 (germline): LNHDA, SQIVND (reference sequence). The CDR3 is made up of 14 amino acids. V dropped 7 bases and J dropped 1; count of bases not matched to a gene: 6. The CDR3 reads CASNLQGTNTEAFF. The CDR3 nucleotides are TGTGCCAGTAATCTACAGGGGACGAACACTGAAGCTTTCTTT. Using reference TRBV19 and TRBJ1-1 for the parts outside the CDR3, the full variable domain is DGGITQSPKYLFRKEGQNVTLSCEQNLNHDAMYWYRQDPGQGLRLIYYSQIVNDFQKGDIAEGYSVSREKKESFPLTVTSAQKNPTAFYLCASNLQGTNTEAFFGQGTRLTVV.

This clone was seen at least ten times. J is TRBJ2-2 and V is TRBV24-1; weak D call: TRBD1 (6 bases). This CDR3 comprises 16 residues. V was pared by 7 bases and J by 0 bases, with 14 bases between. CDR1 is KGHDR and CDR2 is SFDVKD in the germline V gene. CDR3 sequence reads: CATSPPSGANTGELFF. CDR3 nucleotide sequence: TGTGCCACCAGCCCGCCCTCAGGGGCGAACACCGGGGAGCTGTTTTTT.

This clone appeared many times. The chain employs TRBV28 and TRBJ1-3; no definite D call. The ends were cut back, 5 bases at V and 0 bases at J, with 14 bases in the middle. This CDR3 region has 16 residues. Germline V lookup: CDR1 MDHEN, CDR2 SYDVKM. The CDR3 region is CASSTNTLSSGNTIYF. The DNA of the CDR3 is TGTGCCAGCAGTACTAACACCTTGAGCTCTGGAAACACCATATATTTT.

This clone appeared a single time. The chain combines TRBV4-1 with TRBJ1-2; tentative D call: TRBD1 (5 bases). V gave up 1 base and J gave up 5 bases, with 17 bases separating them. The CDR3 sequence is 16 residues long. In germline, CDR1 is MGHRA, CDR2 YSYEKL. The CDR3 sequence is CASSQGSGTNTYGYTF. The CDR3 DNA follows: TGCGCCAGCAGCCAAGGGTCCGGGACTAACACTTATGGCTACACCTTC.

This chain joins TRBV28 and TRBJ1-5; D gene ambiguous. The CDR3 covers 14 residues. Trimming cost V 1 base and J 7 bases, with 11 bases left between them. The germline V gene encodes CDR1 MDHEN and CDR2 SYDVKM. The CDR3 reads CASSLSRSLQPQHF. The DNA of the CDR3 is TGTGCCAGCAGTTTATCTCGGTCTTTACAGCCCCAGCATTTT.

The chain recombines TRBV28 with TRBJ1-1, with D perhaps TRBD1 (5 bases). CDR1 is MDHEN and CDR2 is SYDVKM in the germline V gene. The germline V and J ends were trimmed by 3 bases and 6 bases, with 11 bases remaining between them. CDR3 size: 13 residues. As DNA, the CDR3 is TGTGCCAGCAGTTTTTCTGGGACCCCTGAAGCTTTCTTT. Its protein is CASSFSGTPEAFF.

The chain links TRBV5-8 to TRBJ1-2; a weak D match, TRBD1 (5 bases). CDR1 and CDR2 (germline): SGHTS, YDEGEE. Trimming removed 0 bases at V and 8 bases at J, with 14 bases between. This CDR3 has 14 residues. This chain's CDR3 is CASSLAGGPRGYTF. The CDR3 region has the DNA TGTGCCAGCAGCTTGGCCGGGGGACCGAGGGGCTACACCTTC.

This clone was counted ten times or more. The chain recombines TRBV19 with TRBJ1-3; 7 bases align to TRBD1. The CDR3 extends over 16 amino acids. The V segment lost 4 bases and the J segment 0 bases; nucleotides outside the gene matches: 6. Per germline, CDR1 LNHDA and CDR2 SQIVND (reference sequence). This CDR3 is CASSTWTGSSGNTIYF. For the CDR3, the DNA is TGTGCCAGTAGTACCTGGACAGGCAGCTCTGGAAACACCATATATTTT.

This chain joins TRBV20-1 and TRBJ2-1; 13 nucleotides align to TRBD2. The length of the CDR3 is 16 residues. Losses at the gene ends were 0 bases for V and 6 bases for J; bases not matched to a gene: 5. In germline, CDR1 is DFQATT, CDR2 SNEGSKA (reference sequence). The CDR3 nucleotides are TGCAGTGCTAGAGAGACTAGCGGGAGGTGGGTCAATGAGCAGTTCTTC. It yields the protein CSARETSGRWVNEQFF.

The chain carries TRBV2 and TRBJ1-1, with 9 positions matching TRBD1. V lost 1 base and J lost 4; bases outside the gene matches: 13. The CDR3 has 18 amino acids. The germline V gene has CDR1 SNHLY and CDR2 FYNNEI. CDR3 loop: CASSEGQGEGWFATEAFF. CDR3 coding DNA: TGTGCCAGCAGTGAAGGACAGGGGGAGGGGTGGTTTGCCACTGAAGCTTTCTTT. Supplemented by reference TRBV2 and TRBJ1-1, the full variable domain reads EPEVTQTPSHQVTQMGQEVILRCVPISNHLYFYWYRQILGQKVEFLVSFYNNEISEKSEIFDDQFSVERPDGSNFTLKIRSTKLEDSAMYFCASSEGQGEGWFATEAFFGQGTRLTVV.